Listed here are 31 T cell receptor beta chains from one sample, sequenced in a study of blood T cell repertoires in COVID-19. Using immunoSEQ multiplex PCR, the repertoire was profiled, and TCRdb retains in-frame clones only, with some absent. The sample has around 80,000 clones, over 75% seen once; the top ten hold 9% to 10%. What was sequenced was peripheral blood. The receptors stem from a human donor in a cohort sampled during active COVID-19.

A single count supports this clone. This chain uses TRBV11-2 with TRBJ2-5, with a possible D match to TRBD2 (5 bases). Germline CDR1 is SGHAT and CDR2 is FQNNGV. Deletions cut 6 bases from V and 5 bases from J, with 7 bases between. CDR3 length: 11 amino acids. Here the CDR3 DNA reads TGTGCCAGCAGTCGGAGGGAGACCCAGTACTTC. Protein sequence: CASSRRETQYF. Looking up the rest from reference TRBV11-2 and TRBJ2-5 gives the full variable domain: EAGVAQSPRYKIIEKRQSVAFWCNPISGHATLYWYQQILGQGPKLLIQFQNNGVVDDSQLPKDRFSAERLKGVDSTLKIQPAKLEDSAVYLCASSRRETQYFGPGTRLLVL.

The table lists this clone with a count of one. The genes are TRBV5-1 and TRBJ1-5; D gene uncertain. The CDR3 has 15 residues. V was trimmed by 2 bases and J by 0 bases, leaving 9 bases between them. Looked up from germline, CDR1 is SGHRS and CDR2 is YFSETQ. The CDR3 protein is CASSFSGDSNQPQHF. CDR3 coding DNA: TGCGCCAGCAGCTTCTCCGGGGATAGCAATCAGCCCCAGCATTTT.

This sequence joins TRBV24-1 and TRBJ2-1; 11 bases fit TRBD2. Germline loops: CDR1 KGHDR, CDR2 SFDVKD. Trimming at V came to 2 bases and at J to 0 bases, leaving 11 bases not matched to a gene. This CDR3 is built from 20 residues. CDR3 sequence reads: CATSDSRTSGYQSSYNEQFF. CDR3 bases: TGTGCCACCAGTGATTCTAGGACTAGCGGGTACCAAAGCTCCTACAATGAGCAGTTCTTC.

The gene calls are TRBV10-1 and TRBJ2-2; D not resolved. The germline CDR1 and CDR2 sequences are WNHNN and SYGVQD (reference sequence). V lost 5 bases and J 1 base, leaving 8 bases between the germline ends. CDR3 length equals 14 residues. CDR3 DNA: TGCGCCAGCAGTCGAGGCGGGAACACCGGGGAGCTGTTTTTT. It specifies CASSRGGNTGELFF.

This sequence joins TRBV19 and TRBJ2-7; D may be TRBD1 (5 bases). V was cut by 3 bases and J by 9 bases, with 24 bases left in between. From germline, CDR1 is LNHDA and CDR2 SQIVND (reference sequence). This CDR3 has 16 residues. The CDR3, as DNA: TGTGCCAGTAGTATGAGTTTAGGACAAGGACCCGTTGGGCAGTACTTC. Protein sequence: CASSMSLGQGPVGQYF.

J is TRBJ2-4 and V is TRBV11-3; 12 bases line up with TRBD2. The V segment lost 5 bases and the J segment 3 bases; nucleotides outside the gene matches: 5. The CDR3 spans 16 residues. Germline V gene sequence: CDR1 SGHNT, CDR2 YENEEA. The CDR3 DNA reads as TGTGCCAGCAGCCCTGGACTAGCGGGGTACAAAAACATTCAGTACTTC. Amino acids: CASSPGLAGYKNIQYF.

The chain links TRBV2 to TRBJ1-6; D remains ambiguous. The V and J ends lost 6 bases and 7 bases respectively, with 7 bases between them. Germline lookup yields CDR1 SNHLY and CDR2 FYNNEI. This CDR3 has 12 residues. Here the CDR3 DNA reads TGTGCCAGCAGCGACACCAATTCACCCCTCCACTTT. Translating gives CASSDTNSPLHF.

The chain combines TRBV24-1 with TRBJ1-4, with TRBD1 identical over 7 bases. The CDR3 loop spans 15 amino acids. The germline V gene has CDR1 KGHDR and CDR2 SFDVKD. V lost 4 bases and J lost 7; bases outside the gene matches: 8. The CDR3, as DNA: TGTGCCACCAGTGACCCAGGGGGGCTAGGTGAAAAACTGTTTTTT. Protein product: CATSDPGGLGEKLFF.

This clone appeared once. The V call is TRBV27, the J call TRBJ2-5; 10 nucleotides align to TRBD1. This CDR3 has 13 residues. V lost 6 bases, J lost 4 bases, and 2 bases stayed unmatched. Germline V gene data show CDR1 as MNHEY and CDR2 as SMNVEV (reference sequence). The CDR3 coding sequence is TGTGCCAGCAGCAGGACAGGGGGAGAGACCCAGTACTTC. It encodes CASSRTGGETQYF.

This chain uses TRBV2 with TRBJ2-5, with a possible D match to TRBD2 (6 bases). Trimming took 1 base from V and 5 from J, leaving 17 bases between them. The length of the CDR3 is 16 residues. In germline, CDR1 is SNHLY, CDR2 FYNNEI. DNA for the CDR3: TGTGCCAGCAGTGAAGGCTCTCTAGCGTCCGGGGAGACCCAGTACTTC. It yields the protein CASSEGSLASGETQYF.

This clone showed up just once. V usage is TRBV5-1 and J usage is TRBJ2-2; TRBD2 aligns across 10 bases. J lost 5 bases, V lost 3 bases, and 7 bases had no gene match. The CDR3 extends over 16 amino acids. Germline values: CDR1 SGHRS, CDR2 YFSETQ. CDR3 in amino acids: CASSSLAGGRTGELFF. Written as DNA, the CDR3 is TGCGCCAGCAGCTCATTAGCGGGAGGACGGACCGGGGAGCTGTTTTTT.

CDR3 DNA sequence: TGTGCCAGCAGCTTGGGGGGAGGGAACGGTCTCCACTTT. It translates to CASSLGGGNGLHF. This chain connects TRBV5-5 to TRBJ1-6; the D is unclear. Trimming took off 0 bases at V and 16 bases at J, with 14 bases between the two ends. The CDR3 is 13 residues long. Germline V gives CDR1 SGHKS, CDR2 YYEKEE (reference sequence).

This chain links TRBV5-6 with TRBJ1-2; TRBD1 agrees at 9 bases. After removal of 4 bases from V and 4 bases from J, the junction contained 11 bases not matched to a gene. The CDR3 covers 16 residues. Germline V gene sequence: CDR1 SGHDT, CDR2 YYEEEE. CDR3 coding DNA: TGTGCCAGCAGCACAATCTCCGGGACAGGGACCTATGGCTACACCTTC. The encoded protein is CASSTISGTGTYGYTF.

This chain connects TRBV5-6 to TRBJ1-2, with D possibly TRBD1 on 6 matching bases. The CDR3 has 12 residues. Per germline, CDR1 SGHDT and CDR2 YYEEEE. V shed 7 bases and J shed 8 bases, with 15 bases lying between them. CDR3 amino acids: CASRTDRYGYTF. CDR3 in DNA: TGTGCCAGCCGAACCGACAGGTACGGCTACACCTTC.

The chain combines TRBV3-1 (or the pseudogene TRBV3-2) with TRBJ1-1; a possible D gene is TRBD1 (5 bases). The CDR3 has 15 amino acids. V was clipped by 6 bases and J by 2 bases, with 16 bases between them. CDR1 and CDR2 (germline): LGHDT, YNNKEL (reference sequence). CDR3 sequence reads: CASSPMGGTNTEAFF. DNA for the CDR3: TGTGCCAGCAGTCCGATGGGGGGAACTAACACTGAAGCTTTCTTT.

For the CDR3, the DNA is TGTGCCAGCAGTTACGGCAGGGCTAATTCACCCCTCCACTTT. It specifies CASSYGRANSPLHF. The chain uses TRBV6-5 and TRBJ1-6; possibly TRBD1 for D (5 bases). This CDR3 spans 14 amino acids. Germline assignment: CDR1 MNHEY and CDR2 SVGAGI. Trimming removed 2 bases at V and 6 bases at J, with 8 bases between.

The chain couples TRBV28 to TRBJ2-1; 8 positions match TRBD2. CDR3 length equals 13 residues. Germline CDR1 MDHEN, CDR2 SYDVKM. Trimming cost V 4 bases and J 10 bases; bases outside gene matches: 6. The CDR3 nucleotides are TGTGCCAGCAGTTCGGGGGGGGCTCGGGAGCAGTTCTTC. Protein: CASSSGGAREQFF.

This clone showed up many times. The rearrangement joins TRBV28 to TRBJ1-6, with 7 nucleotides matching TRBD1. This CDR3 has 20 amino acids. Unmatched junction bases numbered 12, after V lost 1 base and J lost 0 bases. Germline CDR1 MDHEN, CDR2 SYDVKM. The CDR3 nucleotides read TGTGCCAGCAGTTTATATCGACAGGGTAGGGATTACTCCTATAATTCACCCCTCCACTTT. Its translation is CASSLYRQGRDYSYNSPLHF.

The sample holds a few counts of this clone. The chain carries TRBV30 and TRBJ1-6; D remains ambiguous. The CDR3 spans 15 residues. From germline, CDR1 is GTSNPN and CDR2 SVGIG (reference sequence). With 0 bases removed from V and 3 bases from J, the gap between germline ends came to 9 bases. The CDR3 sequence: CAWSVAGFYNSPLHF. CDR3 sequence (DNA): TGTGCCTGGAGTGTCGCGGGGTTCTATAATTCACCCCTCCACTTT.

The chain combines TRBV7-9 with TRBJ2-2; D remains unclear. The germline CDR1 and CDR2 sequences are SEHNR and FQNEAQ (reference sequence). The CDR3 sequence is 13 residues long. Trimming took off 5 bases at V and 4 bases at J, with 8 bases between the two ends. For the CDR3, the DNA is TGTGCCAGCAGCCTCCTGAGCACCGGGGAGCTGTTTTTT. This gives the protein CASSLLSTGELFF.

The chain employs TRBV27 and TRBJ1-1; 9 nucleotides line up with TRBD1. Germline CDR1 reads MNHEY; CDR2 reads SMNVEV (reference sequence). V lost 6 bases to trimming and J lost 5 bases; unmatched junction nucleotides: 4. This CDR3 contains 13 residues. The CDR3 sequence: CASRVDRGTEAFF. DNA of the CDR3: TGTGCCAGCAGGGTGGACAGGGGAACTGAAGCTTTCTTT.

This chain connects TRBV7-8 to TRBJ2-1; D is uncertain. V was shortened by 5 bases and J by 9 bases, with 8 bases between the two germline ends. There are 11 residues in the CDR3. Germline V gene sequence: CDR1 SGHVS, CDR2 FQNEAQ. The CDR3 region has the DNA TGTGCCAGCAGCCAGCGAGGTGAGCAGTTCTTC. Its protein product is CASSQRGEQFF. Using reference TRBV7-8 and TRBJ2-1 for the parts outside the CDR3, the full variable domain is GAGVSQSPRYKVAKRGQDVALRCDPISGHVSLFWYQQALGQGPEFLTYFQNEAQLDKSGLPSDRFFAERPEGSVSTLKIQRTQQEDSAVYLCASSQRGEQFFGPGTRLTVL.

This chain links TRBV3-1 (or the pseudogene TRBV3-2) with TRBJ2-5; TRBD2 agrees at 14 bases. J gave up 1 base and V 5 bases, and 3 bases lay outside the gene matches. The CDR3 length is 16 residues. CDR1 and CDR2 (germline): LGHDT, YNNKEL (reference sequence). CDR3 sequence (DNA): TGTGCCAGCAGCGAAGGACTAGCGGGAGGCCAAGAGACCCAGTACTTC. It is translated as CASSEGLAGGQETQYF.

The chain recombines TRBV29-1 with TRBJ1-4, with a tentative D call TRBD1 (5 bases). The germline CDR1 and CDR2 sequences are SQVTM and ANQGSEA. Trimming pared 6 bases from V and 8 bases from J, leaving 16 bases between. The CDR3 is made up of 13 amino acids. The CDR3 sequence: CSVAPGVREKLFF. As DNA, the CDR3 is TGCAGCGTCGCCCCGGGGGTTCGGGAAAAACTGTTTTTT.

V gene TRBV5-1 combines with J gene TRBJ2-7; TRBD2 matches 9 bases. There are 15 residues in the CDR3. From germline, CDR1 is SGHRS and CDR2 YFSETQ. Trimming took 4 bases from V and 3 from J; bases not matched to a gene: 8. In DNA form, the CDR3 reads TGCGCCAGCAGCCCGGGAGGCGGGAGGGTCTACGAGCAGTACTTC. Protein product: CASSPGGGRVYEQYF.

V is TRBV21-1 and J is TRBJ2-3; the D segment call TRBD2 is taken from the table without a DNA check. TRBV21-1 is deemed a pseudogene. This CDR3 is built from 19 residues. The CDR3 bases are TGTGCCAGCAGCAAAGGGGGCCCTACTAGCGGGTATAGCACAGATACGCAGTATTTT. Translation: CASSKGGPTSGYSTDTQYF.

This clone is a singleton in its sample. The chain has TRBV2 and TRBJ2-3; 10 nucleotides line up with TRBD1. The germline gives CDR1 SNHLY, CDR2 FYNNEI. The CDR3 sequence is 15 residues long. The V segment lost 4 bases and the J segment 3 bases; nucleotides outside the gene matches: 4. CDR3: CASSGRDRGTDTQYF. Here the CDR3 DNA reads TGTGCCAGCAGTGGTAGGGACAGGGGAACAGATACGCAGTATTTT.

This clone is a singleton in its sample. The rearrangement joins TRBV28 to TRBJ1-1; D is unresolved. Germline-derived CDR1 and CDR2 are MDHEN and SYDVKM. CDR3 length: 14 amino acids. Trimming removed 2 bases from V and 8 bases from J, with 15 bases in between. The CDR3 spells CASSLPPRGGEAFF. CDR3 in DNA: TGTGCCAGCAGTTTACCCCCACGGGGAGGGGAAGCTTTCTTT.

The rearrangement joins TRBV7-9 to TRBJ1-1; the D is unclear. The CDR3 covers 15 residues. The V end lost 5 bases, the J end lost 4 bases, and 17 bases lay between the germline ends. CDR1 is SEHNR, CDR2 FQNEAQ, per germline (reference sequence). The CDR3 DNA reads as TGTGCCAGCAGCCAACGCCCCGGGGAGGGCACTGAAGCTTTCTTT. Its translation is CASSQRPGEGTEAFF.

The chain has TRBV29-1 and TRBJ1-3; no firm D call. CDR3 length: 12 residues. V was pared by 7 bases and J by 1 base, with 8 bases between. CDR1 SQVTM and CDR2 ANQGSEA come from the germline V gene. CDR3 DNA sequence: TGCAGCGGCACAGCTTCTGGAAACACCATATATTTT. Its translation is CSGTASGNTIYF.

Turning to this clone: An end of the junction differs from the germline gene, which may be a read error. Other DNA sequences in the sample encode the same CDR3. This chain uses TRBV19 with TRBJ1-5; D is uncertain. The germline V gene has CDR1 LNHDA and CDR2 SQIVND (reference sequence). The CDR3 loop spans 14 amino acids. The DNA for the CDR3 is TGTGCCAGTAGTATCGGGAGTAGCAATCAGCCCCAGCACTTT. Protein: CASSIGSSNQPQHF.